A single sample gave rise to the 30 T cell receptor beta chains below, sequenced in a study of T cell repertoires in cytomegalovirus infection (dated by TCRdb to about 2019). For sequencing, an Illumina HiSeq 1500 was employed. TCRdb reanalyzed the raw reads on its own, using fastp at Q25 for trimming and MiXCR for clone calling, and kept in-frame beta chains. Each CDR3 protein gets just one entry, which takes the most common genes and DNA from the rows behind it. Counted in this sample were fewer than 200,000 distinct CDR3 sequences; approximately 15% of them appeared once. The ten largest clonotypes hold 25% to 30% of the sample. The sample taken for sequencing was PBMCs. These receptors were obtained from a human donor in good health (CMV status not recorded). Some clones in this sample may be carry-over from other donors' samples.

In this sample, this clonotype turned up a few times. V gene TRBV6-6 combines with J gene TRBJ1-5; TRBD1 matches 9 bases. The CDR3 runs 16 residues. After removal of 4 bases from V and 2 bases from J, the junction contained 6 bases not matched to a gene. The germline V gene has CDR1 MNHNY and CDR2 SVGAGI (reference sequence). CDR3 bases: TGTGCCAGCAGTTTCTCAACAGGGGGCGGCAATCAGCCCCAGCATTTT. Protein product: CASSFSTGGGNQPQHF.

This clonotype showed up many times. This chain connects TRBV7-2 to TRBJ1-1; D remains unclear. The germline V and J ends were trimmed by 5 bases and 4 bases, with 11 bases remaining between them. Germline CDR1 reads SGHTA; CDR2 reads FQGNSA. There are 13 residues in the CDR3. The CDR3 coding sequence is TGTGCCAGCAGCCCCACCGGGGTCACTGAAGCTTTCTTT. Encoded protein: CASSPTGVTEAFF.

A few counts support this clonotype. The chain has TRBV24-1 and TRBJ2-1, with a tentative D call TRBD1 (6 bases). CDR3 length equals 16 residues. The V gene lost 2 bases and the J gene lost 2 bases, with 12 bases spanning the gap. Germline CDR1 reads KGHDR; CDR2 reads SFDVKD. CDR3 amino acids: CATSDSRTAAYNEQFF. CDR3 DNA: TGTGCCACCAGTGATTCCCGGACAGCCGCCTACAATGAGCAGTTCTTC.

In its sample, this clonotype was seen a few times. V usage is TRBV28 and J usage is TRBJ1-2, with a tentative D call TRBD1 (6 bases). Germline V gene lookup returns CDR1 MDHEN and CDR2 SYDVKM. CDR3 size: 13 residues. Trimming removed 1 base at V and 8 bases at J, with 11 bases between. The CDR3 reads CASSLLGALGYTF. The CDR3 DNA reads as TGTGCCAGCAGTTTATTGGGGGCGTTGGGCTACACCTTC.

This clonotype was seen at least ten times. The V call is TRBV27, the J call TRBJ1-2; D is ambiguous. V lost 3 bases to trimming and J lost 6 bases, with 11 bases between them. CDR3 length equals 13 residues. CDR1 is MNHEY, CDR2 SMNVEV, per germline (reference sequence). CDR3 sequence: CASSFLPLDGYTF. In nucleotides, the CDR3 is TGTGCCAGCAGTTTTCTTCCATTGGATGGCTACACCTTC.

The chain has TRBV20-1 and TRBJ1-5; TRBD1 is a possible D gene (6 bases). Germline V gene lookup returns CDR1 DFQATT and CDR2 SNEGSKA (reference sequence). Trimming left V 6 bases short and J 2 bases short, with 17 bases between. The CDR3 totals 15 residues. DNA for the CDR3: TGCAGTGCCCGGGGGGGGCTACTGGGCAATCAGCCCCAGCATTTT. Protein sequence: CSARGGLLGNQPQHF.

In this sample, this clonotype turned up a few times. J is TRBJ2-7 and V is TRBV5-1, with TRBD1 as a possible D gene (5 bases). The CDR3 runs 14 residues. CDR1 SGHRS and CDR2 YFSETQ come from the germline V gene. Trimming cost V 1 base and J 1 base, with 9 bases left between them. This CDR3 is CASSLSAGSYEQYF. CDR3 DNA: TGCGCCAGCAGCTTGAGTGCAGGGTCCTACGAGCAGTACTTC.

This clonotype was counted many times. CDR3 DNA: TGTGCCAGCAGCTTAGGGACAGGGGGCAATCAGCCCCAGCATTTT. Encoded protein: CASSLGTGGNQPQHF. The chain uses TRBV7-8 and TRBJ1-5, with 9 positions matching TRBD1. Germline loops: CDR1 SGHVS, CDR2 FQNEAQ. V was pared by 1 base and J by 2 bases, with 0 bases of the junction left unmatched. There are 15 residues in the CDR3.

This clonotype was found many times. The CDR3, as DNA: TGTGCCAGCAAGCCAGGTAGCCGAAGCAGGGGAGATACGCAGTATTTT. This encodes CASKPGSRSRGDTQYF. The gene calls are TRBV6-1 and TRBJ2-3; TRBD1 is a possible D gene (6 bases). Germline CDR1 MNHNS, CDR2 SASEGT. The CDR3 length is 16 residues. Trimming shortened V by 7 bases and J by 5 bases, and 22 bases separated the two germline ends.

The gene calls are TRBV7-9 and TRBJ1-2, with D hard to call. The CDR3 spans 11 residues. Germline CDR1 and CDR2: SEHNR and FQNEAQ (reference sequence). V was trimmed by 11 bases and J by 7 bases, leaving 14 bases between them. The CDR3 bases are TGTGCCGGTGGGCGGGTGCCTGGCTACACCTTC. This codes for CAGGRVPGYTF.

This clonotype has only a few counts. The rearrangement links TRBV9 to TRBJ2-5; either TRBD1 or TRBD2 may supply D (6 bases each). The germline V gene has CDR1 SGDLS and CDR2 YYNGEE. V was pared by 7 bases and J by 1 base, with 14 bases between. The CDR3 length is 14 residues. This CDR3 reads CASGGLGGQETQYF. The CDR3 DNA sequence: TGTGCCAGCGGGGGGCTAGGGGGCCAAGAGACCCAGTACTTC.

This clonotype was counted many times. The V call is TRBV28, the J call TRBJ2-3; TRBD2 aligns across 10 bases. CDR3 length equals 16 residues. The V segment lost 4 bases and the J segment 3 bases; nucleotides outside the gene matches: 7. CDR1 MDHEN and CDR2 SYDVKM come from the germline V gene. The CDR3 protein is CASSSPSGGGTDTQYF. DNA of the CDR3: TGTGCCAGCAGTTCCCCTAGCGGGGGAGGGACAGATACGCAGTATTTT. The full variable domain, its missing parts supplied by reference TRBV28 and TRBJ2-3, is DVKVTQSSRYLVKRTGEKVFLECVQDMDHENMFWYRQDPGLGLRLIYFSYDVKMKEKGDIPEGYSVSREKKERFSLILESASTNQTSMYLCASSSPSGGGTDTQYFGPGTRLTVL.

V and J are TRBV7-9 and TRBJ1-2; unclear D gene. Per germline, CDR1 SEHNR and CDR2 FQNEAQ (reference sequence). Trimming removed 2 bases at V and 6 bases at J, with 13 bases between. This CDR3 region has 14 residues. The CDR3 DNA reads as TGTGCCAGCAGCTTACCGTATCTTAGGGATGGCTACACCTTC. Amino acid sequence: CASSLPYLRDGYTF.

Remarks on this clonotype: Being one base from a much bigger clone, this may be a read error. V gene TRBV7-2 combines with J gene TRBJ2-7; D is possibly TRBD2 (7 bases). This CDR3 comprises 15 residues. The germline gives CDR1 SGHTA, CDR2 FQGNSA. The CDR3 is CASSPYGGPSYKQYF. CDR3 coding DNA: TGTGCCAGCAGCCCTTACGGGGGGCCGTCCTACAAGCAGTACTTC.

The chain joins TRBV4-1 to TRBJ1-4; tentative D call: TRBD1 (6 bases). Trimming left V 3 bases short and J 4 bases short, with 18 bases between. The germline gives CDR1 MGHRA, CDR2 YSYEKL. CDR3 length equals 17 residues. CDR3 protein: CASSHPPEGGVNEKLFF. CDR3 coding DNA: TGCGCCAGCAGCCACCCACCGGAAGGGGGGGTTAATGAAAAACTGTTTTTT.

This clonotype was seen at least ten times. The rearrangement joins TRBV12-3 or TRBV12-4 to TRBJ1-1; weak D call: TRBD1 (6 bases). The CDR3 contains 12 residues. The ends were cut back, 6 bases at V and 10 bases at J, with 15 bases in the middle. CDR3 sequence (DNA): TGTGCCAGCAGCCCCGACTCAGGGGTAGCTTTCTTT. Amino acid sequence: CASSPDSGVAFF.

This clonotype was detected many times. This chain uses TRBV7-2 with TRBJ1-1, with D tentatively TRBD1 (5 bases). Germline lookup yields CDR1 SGHTA and CDR2 FQGNSA. The CDR3 runs 14 residues. V dropped 3 bases and J dropped 4 bases, with 12 bases sitting between them. CDR3 nucleotides: TGTGCCAGCAGCTTTGGGGGAAGAGGCACTGAAGCTTTCTTT. It codes for CASSFGGRGTEAFF.

The sample holds many counts of this clonotype. This chain joins TRBV7-6 and TRBJ1-1, with D perhaps matching TRBD1 (5 bases). The CDR3 is 14 residues long. Per the germline V gene, CDR1 is SGHVS and CDR2 is FNYEAQ. Deletions cut 0 bases from V and 3 bases from J, with 8 bases between. As DNA, the CDR3 is TGTGCCAGCAGCTTAGCCAGGGATGACACTGAAGCTTTCTTT. It is translated as CASSLARDDTEAFF.

This clonotype appeared a few times. The chain carries TRBV27 and TRBJ2-1; 11 bases line up with TRBD2. The CDR3 spans 18 residues. Germline V gene data show CDR1 as MNHEY and CDR2 as SMNVEV (reference sequence). V dropped 7 bases and J dropped 4; count of bases not matched to a gene: 15. CDR3 sequence reads: CASTLLPLAGGKYNEQFF. For the CDR3, the DNA is TGTGCCAGCACCCTTCTCCCTCTAGCGGGAGGTAAATACAATGAGCAGTTCTTC.

The chain links TRBV20-1 to TRBJ2-1; 12 bases are shared with TRBD2. The CDR3 is 14 amino acids. Germline-derived CDR1 and CDR2 are DFQATT and SNEGSKA (reference sequence). The V segment lost 6 bases and the J segment 4 bases; nucleotides outside the gene matches: 4. CDR3: CSALTSGSYNEQFF. The DNA for the CDR3 is TGCAGTGCCCTGACTAGCGGGAGTTACAATGAGCAGTTCTTC.

In its sample, this clonotype was seen many times. This chain connects TRBV6-4 to TRBJ2-3; the match to TRBD2 covers 10 bases. Germline V gives CDR1 MRHNA, CDR2 SNTAGT. Trimming removed 6 bases from V and 1 base from J; junction bases left unmatched: 4. This CDR3 comprises 15 residues. CDR3 nucleotides: TGTGCCAGCAGCATCACTAGCGGGGGCACAGATACGCAGTATTTT. This gives the protein CASSITSGGTDTQYF.

This clonotype was counted at least ten times. CDR3 DNA: TGTGCCAGCAGCCTAGGTCCGACAGGGGGATACGAGCAGTACTTC. Translation: CASSLGPTGGYEQYF. The chain employs TRBV7-2 and TRBJ2-7; 9 bases are a match to TRBD1. The CDR3 spans 15 residues. The trim removed 5 bases at V and 4 bases at J, leaving 9 bases unmatched. CDR1 and CDR2 from the germline V gene are SGHTA and FQGNSA.

This clonotype was counted many times. The gene calls are TRBV5-6 and TRBJ2-6, with a possible D match to TRBD2 (6 bases). Trimming took 4 bases from V and 0 from J, leaving 11 bases between them. Germline CDR1 and CDR2: SGHDT and YYEEEE. This CDR3 is built from 16 residues. CDR3 sequence (DNA): TGTGCCAGCAGCGCGGGACGACCCTCTGGGGCCAACGTCCTGACTTTC. It translates to CASSAGRPSGANVLTF.

In its sample, this clonotype was seen a few times. The chain has TRBV28 and TRBJ2-7; 9 nucleotides align to TRBD2. The CDR3 is 15 amino acids. Germline-derived CDR1 and CDR2 are MDHEN and SYDVKM. Losses at the gene ends were 5 bases for V and 0 bases for J; bases not matched to a gene: 5. The CDR3 loop reads CASSTMTSGSYEQYF. The CDR3, as DNA: TGTGCCAGCAGTACGATGACTAGCGGCTCCTACGAGCAGTACTTC.

This chain uses TRBV20-1 with TRBJ2-3; possible D gene TRBD2, 6 bases. CDR1 is DFQATT and CDR2 is SNEGSKA in the germline V gene (reference sequence). V lost 5 bases and J lost 0, with 9 bases in between. CDR3 length equals 13 residues. DNA of the CDR3: TGCAGTGCTCTGGGGGGAAGCACAGATACGCAGTATTTT. Translating gives CSALGGSTDTQYF.

This chain connects TRBV12-3 or TRBV12-4 to TRBJ1-1; no definite D call. This CDR3 comprises 11 residues. V was shortened by 1 base and J by 11 bases, with 8 bases between the two germline ends. This CDR3 reads CASSLGFFAFF. DNA of the CDR3: TGTGCCAGCAGTTTAGGTTTTTTTGCTTTCTTT.

The sample holds many counts of this clonotype. The chain has TRBV7-2 and TRBJ1-1; D remains ambiguous. The ends were cut back, 1 base at V and 1 base at J, with 7 bases in the middle. Germline CDR1 reads SGHTA; CDR2 reads FQGNSA. The CDR3 is 14 amino acids. For the CDR3, the DNA is TGTGCCAGCAGCTTAGGCTACAGGAACACTGAAGCTTTCTTT. It specifies CASSLGYRNTEAFF.

This rearrangement joins TRBV4-2 to TRBJ2-1; 11 bases fit TRBD2. The V gene end was trimmed by 0 bases and the J gene end by 0 bases; junction bases not matched to a gene: 13. The CDR3 contains 21 residues. Looked up from germline, CDR1 is LGHNA and CDR2 is YNFKEQ. CDR3 region: CASSQDPLGTSGHYSYNEQFF. The CDR3 nucleotides read TGTGCCAGCAGCCAAGATCCCCTGGGGACTAGCGGACACTACTCCTACAATGAGCAGTTCTTC.

The chain couples TRBV9 to TRBJ2-1; tentative D call: TRBD1 (6 bases). Germline CDR1 is SGDLS and CDR2 is YYNGEE. The CDR3 sequence is 15 residues long. V was cut by 0 bases and J by 7 bases, with 14 bases left in between. The CDR3: CASSVEGELRNEQFF. The CDR3 DNA follows: TGTGCCAGCAGCGTAGAGGGGGAGTTGAGGAATGAGCAGTTCTTC.

V usage is TRBV20-1 and J usage is TRBJ1-1; the D gene is possibly TRBD1 (6 bases). Trimming left V 0 bases short and J 3 bases short, with 14 bases between. This CDR3 region has 15 residues. Germline V gene data show CDR1 as DFQATT and CDR2 as SNEGSKA (reference sequence). CDR3: CSARDRGGRDTEAFF. The CDR3 nucleotides are TGCAGTGCTAGAGATAGAGGGGGGCGAGACACTGAAGCTTTCTTT.